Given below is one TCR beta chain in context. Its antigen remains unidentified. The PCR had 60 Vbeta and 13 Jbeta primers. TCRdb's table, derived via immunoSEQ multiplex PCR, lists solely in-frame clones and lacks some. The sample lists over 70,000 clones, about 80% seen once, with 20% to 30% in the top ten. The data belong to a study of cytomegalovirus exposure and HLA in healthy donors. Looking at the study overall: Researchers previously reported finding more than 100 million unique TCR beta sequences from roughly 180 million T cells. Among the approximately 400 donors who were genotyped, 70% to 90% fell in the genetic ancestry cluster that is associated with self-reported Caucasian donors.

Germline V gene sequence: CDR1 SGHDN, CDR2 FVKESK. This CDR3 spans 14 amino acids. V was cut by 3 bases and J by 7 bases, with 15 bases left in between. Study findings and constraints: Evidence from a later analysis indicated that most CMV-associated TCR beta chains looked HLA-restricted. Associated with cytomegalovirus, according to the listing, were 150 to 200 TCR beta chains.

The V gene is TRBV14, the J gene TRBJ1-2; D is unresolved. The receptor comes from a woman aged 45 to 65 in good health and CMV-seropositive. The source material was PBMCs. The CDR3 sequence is CASSQKPRAGGYTF. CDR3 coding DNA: TGTGCCAGCAGCCAGAAACCCCGGGCGGGTGGCTACACCTTC.